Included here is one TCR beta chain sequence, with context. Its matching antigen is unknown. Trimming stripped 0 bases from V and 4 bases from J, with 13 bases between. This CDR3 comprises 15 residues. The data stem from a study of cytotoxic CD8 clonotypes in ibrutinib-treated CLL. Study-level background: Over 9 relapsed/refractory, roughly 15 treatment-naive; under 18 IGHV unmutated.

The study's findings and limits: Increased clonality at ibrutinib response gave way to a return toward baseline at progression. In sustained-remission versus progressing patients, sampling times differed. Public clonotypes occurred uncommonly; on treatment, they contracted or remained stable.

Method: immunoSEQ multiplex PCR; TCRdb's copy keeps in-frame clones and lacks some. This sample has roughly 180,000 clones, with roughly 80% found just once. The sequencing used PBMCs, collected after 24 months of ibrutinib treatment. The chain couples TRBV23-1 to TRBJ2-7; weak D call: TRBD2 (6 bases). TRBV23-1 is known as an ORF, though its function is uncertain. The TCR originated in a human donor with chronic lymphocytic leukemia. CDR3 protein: CASSQSRWGVYEQYF. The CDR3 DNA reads TGCGCCAGCAGTCAATCGAGGTGGGGGGTATACGAGCAGTACTTC.